These T cell receptor beta chains were read from a single sample in a study of cytomegalovirus exposure and HLA in healthy donors. The data were produced by immunoSEQ multiplex PCR, yet TCRdb's version contains in-frame clones alone and is incomplete. The sample has around 40,000 clones; 70% to 85% are singletons. The sample comprised PBMCs. These receptors originate from a woman under 30 in good health and CMV-seropositive. Both conserved end residues are part of each CDR3. D genes are given only for firm matches. Expanded clones get a size class; other rows say once, few or many, or leave the size out.

V gene,J gene,clone size,D gene,CDR3 protein,CDR3 DNA
TRBV7-8,TRBJ2-2,.,TRBD1,CASSPRQGLSTGELFF,TGTGCCAGCAGCCCTCGACAGGGGTTGAGCACCGGGGAGCTGTTTTTT
TRBV27,TRBJ1-2,few,TRBD1,CASSQGQGGNYGYTF,TGTGCCAGCAGTCAAGGACAGGGGGGAAACTATGGCTACACCTTC
TRBV7-3,TRBJ2-3,once,.,CASSLQGQLAGDTQYF,TGTGCCAGCAGTCTACAGGGTCAGCTAGCTGGCGATACGCAGTATTTT
TRBV13,TRBJ2-7,.,TRBD2,CASSKESSGRAYEQYF,TGTGCCAGCAGCAAGGAAAGCAGCGGGAGGGCCTACGAGCAGTACTTC
TRBV7-2,TRBJ1-2,.,.,CASSLLRGYTF,TGTGCCAGCAGCTTATTGCGTGGCTACACCTTC
TRBV30,TRBJ1-5,.,TRBD1,CAWSVRTGRSVQPQHF,TGTGCCTGGAGTGTTCGGACAGGGAGGAGCGTTCAGCCCCAGCATTTT
TRBV9,TRBJ2-2,few,TRBD1,CASSPIIGTGVVNTGELFF,TGTGCCAGCAGCCCTATAATCGGGACAGGGGTTGTAAACACCGGGGAGCTGTTTTTT
TRBV12-2,TRBJ1-1,.,.,CASRLAGAGGLKTDTEAFF,TGTGCAAGTCGCTTAGCGGGGGCAGGGGGCCTCAAAACGGACACTGAAGCTTTCTTT
TRBV9,TRBJ2-5,.,TRBD2,CASSVGSSGGLQETQYF,TGTGCCAGCAGCGTAGGGAGTAGCGGGGGGCTACAAGAGACCCAGTACTTC
TRBV2,TRBJ2-1,.,TRBD2,CASSEALRAGGPSFF,TGTGCCAGCAGTGAAGCGCTTAGGGCGGGAGGGCCATCCTTCTTC
TRBV5-6,TRBJ1-6,.,.,CASSLQVVLGINSPLHF,TGTGCCAGCAGCTTGCAAGTGGTCTTGGGCATCAACTCACCCCTCCACTTT
TRBV4-1,TRBJ2-5,.,TRBD1,CASSLGQGASQETQYF,TGCGCCAGCAGCTTGGGACAGGGGGCATCTCAGGAGACCCAGTACTTC
TRBV19,TRBJ1-2,.,.,CASKERDYGYTF,TGTGCCAGTAAGGAGCGTGACTATGGCTACACCTTC
TRBV30,TRBJ2-3,.,.,CAWSPTRADTQYF,TGTGCCTGGAGTCCTACCCGGGCAGATACGCAGTATTTT
TRBV19,TRBJ2-7,.,TRBD1,CASSMGTGRSSYEQYF,TGTGCCAGTAGTATGGGGACAGGGAGGAGTTCCTACGAGCAGTACTTC
TRBV9,TRBJ1-2,.,TRBD1,CASSYGLTGGINYGYPF,TGTGCCAGCAGCTATGGGTTGACAGGGGGAATTAACTATGGCTACCCCTTC
TRBV7-2,TRBJ1-1,.,.,CASSFTWGAGVNTEAFF,TGTGCCAGCAGCTTTACGTGGGGGGCGGGGGTGAACACTGAAGCTTTCTTT
TRBV11-3,TRBJ2-3,.,.,CASSQGQSTDTQYF,TGTGCCAGCAGTCAGGGGCAAAGCACAGATACGCAGTATTTT
TRBV6-4,TRBJ2-3,.,.,CASSEGPPDTQYF,TGTGCCAGCAGTGAGGGGCCCCCAGATACGCAGTATTTT
TRBV18,TRBJ2-3,.,TRBD2,CATRAGGGGTDTQYF,TGTGCCACCCGCGCGGGCGGGGGGGGCACAGATACGCAGTATTTT
TRBV15,TRBJ2-4,.,TRBD2,CATSTPGAGGARAKNIQYF,TGTGCCACCAGCACCCCTGGGGCGGGGGGCGCCAGGGCCAAAAACATTCAGTACTTC
TRBV21-1,TRBJ1-5,.,.,CARKTGCIRNHQPQHF,TGTGCCCGCAAGACAGGGTGTATTAGGAATCATCAGCCCCAGCATTTT
TRBV5-8,TRBJ1-5,.,.,CASSLVILNNQPQHF,TGTGCCAGCAGCTTGGTCATCCTAAACAATCAGCCCCAGCATTTT
TRBV27,TRBJ1-5,.,.,CASSLSGLNQPQHF,TGTGCCAGCAGTTTGTCAGGGTTGAATCAGCCCCAGCATTTT
TRBV28,TRBJ1-1,.,.,CASRLGGAFSTEAFF,TGTGCCAGCAGGCTAGGGGGGGCTTTTAGTACTGAAGCTTTCTTT
TRBV7-2,TRBJ1-2,.,.,CASSSGEYGNGYTF,TGTGCCAGCAGCTCAGGGGAATATGGCAATGGCTACACCTTC
TRBV7-9,TRBJ2-3,.,.,CASSWTGDTQYF,TGTGCCAGCAGCTGGACGGGGGATACGCAGTATTTT
TRBV20-1,TRBJ1-2,.,.,CSTRSTDGYTF,TGCAGTACAAGGAGCACTGATGGCTACACCTTC
TRBV7-9,TRBJ2-7,.,.,CSSSPQGYEQYF,TGTTCCAGCAGCCCACAGGGATACGAGCAGTACTTC
TRBV29-1,TRBJ2-3,once,.,CSSRGTDTQYF,TGCAGCAGCCGGGGCACAGATACGCAGTATTTT
TRBV6-8,TRBJ2-2,.,TRBD2,CASGQRDPVYSTGELFF,TGTGCCAGCGGCCAGCGGGACCCGGTATATTCCACCGGGGAGCTGTTTTTT
TRBV15,TRBJ1-2,.,TRBD1,CATSRGAGGFYGYTF,TGTGCCACCAGCAGAGGGGCAGGGGGCTTTTATGGCTACACCTTC
TRBV4-3,TRBJ1-1,medium-sized,TRBD1,CASSQDLPGGLLDTEAFF,TGCGCCAGCAGCCAAGATTTGCCAGGGGGTCTCTTGGACACTGAAGCTTTCTTT
TRBV30,TRBJ2-7,.,.,CAWSVGGMKQYF,TGTGCCTGGAGTGTGGGGGGAATGAAGCAGTACTTC
TRBV6-1,TRBJ1-3,.,.,CASSRNTIYF,TGTGCCAGCAGCAGAAACACCATATATTTT
TRBV18,TRBJ2-1,.,TRBD2,CASSVFSPRGGLNEQFF,TGTGCCAGCTCGGTCTTCTCTCCTCGGGGGGGGCTCAATGAGCAGTTCTTC
TRBV28,TRBJ2-2,.,.,CASSLGAAETGELFF,TGTGCCAGCAGTTTAGGGGCAGCAGAAACCGGGGAGCTGTTTTTT
TRBV5-1,TRBJ2-1,.,TRBD1,CASSDGQGAYNEQFF,TGCGCCAGCAGCGACGGACAGGGTGCCTACAATGAGCAGTTCTTC
TRBV6-6,TRBJ2-3,once,TRBD2,CASSYTRADQRAGGGF,TGTGCCAGCAGTTACACAAGGGCCGATCAGAGGGCGGGAGGTGGTTTT
TRBV20-1,TRBJ2-3,.,TRBD2,CSARDGGGQYF,TGCAGTGCTAGAGATGGGGGGGGGCAGTATTTT
TRBV9,TRBJ2-2,.,TRBD2,CASSGRTSGGRTGELFF,TGTGCCAGCAGCGGACGGACTAGCGGGGGGCGGACCGGGGAGCTGTTTTTT
TRBV4-2,TRBJ2-2,.,.,CASRARADTGELFF,TGTGCCAGCAGAGCCAGGGCGGACACCGGGGAGCTGTTTTTT
TRBV14,TRBJ2-7,.,.,CASSQDVRGIYEQYF,TGTGCCAGCAGCCAAGATGTTCGGGGGATCTACGAGCAGTACTTC
TRBV7-6,TRBJ1-4,once,.,CASSPQEGGVVRHGKLFF,TGTGCCAGCAGCCCCCAGGAAGGGGGGGTCGTCCGTCATGGAAAACTGTTTTTT
TRBV4-3,TRBJ2-5,.,TRBD2,CASSPTSGVQETQYF,TGCGCCAGCAGCCCGACTAGCGGGGTCCAAGAGACCCAGTACTTC